This T cell receptor (beta chain) was recorded in a study of cytomegalovirus exposure and HLA in healthy donors. General study findings and limits: Follow-up analysis seemed to connect common viral pathogens with several of the most significant clusters identified. In an earlier analysis, about 87% or about 30%: the productive usage of most TCR beta V segments. Most observed TCR sequences were rare, whereas some public TCRs were detected in many donors.

Worth noting for this clone: As yet, its antigen is unknown.

This CDR3 is 13 amino acids long. Trimming shortened V by 7 bases and J by 6 bases, and 16 bases separated the two germline ends. Per germline, CDR1 SNHLY and CDR2 FYNNEI. This PCR relied on a set of 60 Vbeta primers and 13 Jbeta primers. Measured with immunoSEQ multiplex PCR; TCRdb has only the in-frame clones, and not every one. Of about 160,000 clones listed, roughly four fifths are singletons. The sequenced sample was PBMCs. The TCR was taken from a woman between 18 and 30 years old in good health and CMV-seronegative. The chain joins TRBV2 to TRBJ2-7, with no clear D. The CDR3 protein is CASNPRSRGEQYF. The CDR3 region has the DNA TGTGCCAGCAACCCCCGTTCGCGAGGCGAGCAGTACTTC.